A single sample gave rise to the 22 T cell receptor beta chains below, sequenced in a study of shared clonotypes between healthy human individuals. The protocol was immunoSEQ multiplex PCR, while the TCRdb copy is restricted to in-frame clones and leaves out a portion. This table has about 2 million clones, roughly 94% appearing once. Sequenced sample: naive CD4+ T cells sorted from blood. As to subset: CD45RA+ positively selected. The source of these receptors is a man aged 18 to 30 in good health.

This chain links TRBV2 with TRBJ2-7, with no clear D. CDR1 and CDR2 from the germline V gene are SNHLY and FYNNEI. The CDR3 totals 15 residues. V was pared by 2 bases and J by 3 bases, with 14 bases between. The CDR3 is CASSEYTGARYEQYF. The CDR3 bases are TGTGCCAGCAGTGAATACACGGGTGCTCGCTACGAGCAGTACTTC.

The rearrangement uses TRBV6-1 and TRBJ1-6; TRBD1 matches at 7 bases. Germline V CDR1 and CDR2: MNHNS, SASEGT. Unmatched junction bases numbered 7, after V lost 4 bases and J lost 7 bases. This CDR3 comprises 15 residues. Written as DNA, the CDR3 is TGTGCCAGCAGTGGGCCCGGGACAGTAAATTCACCCCTCCACTTT. Translation: CASSGPGTVNSPLHF.

J is TRBJ2-2 and V is TRBV7-9; 14 positions match TRBD2. The CDR3 contains 18 residues. Germline lookup yields CDR1 SEHNR and CDR2 FQNEAQ (reference sequence). Losses at the gene ends were 0 bases for V and 9 bases for J; bases not matched to a gene: 9. The CDR3 nucleotides are TGTGCCAGCAGCTTAGCTAGACCGGGACTAGCGGGAGTCCGGGAGCTGTTTTTT. This sequence encodes CASSLARPGLAGVRELFF.

CDR3 bases: TGTGCCAGCTCCTACTACGATACGCAGTATTTT. It codes for CASSYYDTQYF. The J gene is TRBJ2-3, the V gene TRBV6-5; D unresolved. Germline loops: CDR1 MNHEY, CDR2 SVGAGI. The CDR3 is 11 residues long. V shed 8 bases and J shed 6 bases, with 9 bases lying between them.

This clone is a singleton in its sample. The chain has TRBV7-6 and TRBJ2-2; 10 bases agree with TRBD2. After removal of 6 bases from V and 5 bases from J, the junction contained 6 bases not matched to a gene. CDR3 length: 15 amino acids. CDR1 and CDR2 from the germline V gene are SGHVS and FNYEAQ. The CDR3 DNA sequence: TGTGCCAGCAGGCCGACTAGCGGGTGGACCGGGGAGCTGTTTTTT. It yields the protein CASRPTSGWTGELFF.

The chain links TRBV28 to TRBJ2-7; TRBD1 aligns across 7 bases. Trimming at V came to 5 bases and at J to 2 bases, leaving 9 bases not matched to a gene. Germline V gene data show CDR1 as MDHEN and CDR2 as SYDVKM. This CDR3 is 15 amino acids long. CDR3: CASSNPGTAPYEQYF. In nucleotides, the CDR3 is TGTGCCAGCAGTAACCCCGGGACAGCCCCCTACGAGCAGTACTTC.

V and J are TRBV10-2 and TRBJ2-3; D ambiguous. The CDR3 extends over 15 amino acids. V was cut by 6 bases and J by 6 bases, with 19 bases left in between. Germline CDR1 WSHSY, CDR2 SAAADI. The CDR3 region has the DNA TGCGCCAGCAGCCAGTTTACTTCGTCGACGGATACGCAGTATTTT. Its protein product is CASSQFTSSTDTQYF.

CDR3 region: CASSETGTGVSPLHF. The DNA of the CDR3 is TGTGCCAGCAGTGAGACCGGGACAGGGGTATCACCCCTCCACTTT. The chain carries TRBV2 and TRBJ1-6; TRBD1 matches at 10 bases. J lost 10 bases, V lost 3 bases, and 6 bases had no gene match. CDR3 length: 15 residues. Germline-derived CDR1 and CDR2 are SNHLY and FYNNEI.

The CDR3 DNA reads as TGTGCCTGGACCAGGGGGGTAGGAGCCAAAAACATTCAGTACTTC. Amino acids: CAWTRGVGAKNIQYF. V is TRBV30 and J is TRBJ2-4; possibly TRBD1 for D (7 bases). V lost 4 bases, J lost 0 bases, and 13 bases lay in between. This CDR3 contains 15 residues. Germline CDR1 and CDR2: GTSNPN and SVGIG (reference sequence).

V usage is TRBV6-5 and J usage is TRBJ1-2; no clear D. CDR3 size: 13 residues. Germline loops: CDR1 MNHEY, CDR2 SVGAGI. The V gene lost 0 bases and the J gene lost 8 bases, with 10 bases spanning the gap. CDR3 nucleotides: TGTGCCAGCAGTTACTCGACCGGGCAAGGCTACACCTTC. This gives the protein CASSYSTGQGYTF.

This chain connects TRBV19 to TRBJ2-3; 11 nucleotides align to TRBD1. This CDR3 has 13 amino acids. Germline CDR1 reads LNHDA; CDR2 reads SQIVND (reference sequence). J gave up 7 bases and V 5 bases, and 2 bases lay outside the gene matches. The DNA of the CDR3 is TGTGCCAGTAGTGGGACAGGGGGGAATACGCAGTATTTT. Protein sequence: CASSGTGGNTQYF.

This sequence joins TRBV6-5 and TRBJ1-1, with a possible D match to TRBD1 (6 bases). The CDR3 length is 13 residues. Deletions cut 6 bases from V and 4 bases from J, with 12 bases between. Looked up from germline, CDR1 is MNHEY and CDR2 is SVGAGI. The CDR3 region is CASRYRVSTEAFF. The CDR3 region has the DNA TGTGCCAGCAGATACAGGGTCAGCACTGAAGCTTTCTTT.

Comments on this clone: Other DNA sequences in the sample encode the same CDR3. The rearrangement joins TRBV19 to TRBJ1-2; no reliable D call. The CDR3 spans 11 residues. Germline assignment: CDR1 LNHDA and CDR2 SQIVND (reference sequence). V lost 7 bases and J lost 4, with 7 bases in between. CDR3 DNA: TGTGCCAGTACCGGAGCCTATGGCTACACCTTC. Its protein is CASTGAYGYTF.

The rearrangement uses TRBV7-9 and TRBJ2-7, with TRBD2 matching 8 bases. The V gene end was trimmed by 5 bases and the J gene end by 0 bases; junction bases not matched to a gene: 9. The germline V gene has CDR1 SEHNR and CDR2 FQNEAQ (reference sequence). The CDR3 sequence is 16 residues long. CDR3 amino acids: CASSEIAGRLSYEQYF. The DNA of the CDR3 is TGTGCCAGCAGCGAAATAGCGGGACGACTCTCCTACGAGCAGTACTTC. Together with reference TRBV7-9 and TRBJ2-7, the CDR3 gives the full variable domain: DTGVSQNPRHKITKRGQNVTFRCDPISEHNRLYWYRQTLGQGPEFLTYFQNEAQLEKSRLLSDRFSAERPKGSFSTLEIQRTEQGDSAMYLCASSEIAGRLSYEQYFGPGTRLTVT.

The gene calls are TRBV5-1 and TRBJ1-2; D gene ambiguous. The V and J ends lost 3 bases and 7 bases respectively, with 10 bases between them. Germline V CDR1 and CDR2: SGHRS, YFSETQ. CDR3 size: 12 residues. Here the CDR3 DNA reads TGCGCCAGCAGCTCCGACTGGGTTGGCTACACCTTC. This encodes CASSSDWVGYTF.

On this clone: The sample holds other DNA sequences that translate to the same CDR3. CDR3 bases: TGTGCCAGCAGCTTGGGACGACGGGACGAGCAGTACTTC. Residues: CASSLGRRDEQYF. The V gene is TRBV5-6, the J gene TRBJ2-7; D call uncertain. The length of the CDR3 is 13 residues. V lost 0 bases, J lost 5 bases, and 9 bases lay in between. The V gene's germline CDR1 is SGHDT and CDR2 YYEEEE. Full variable domain (rest looked up from reference TRBV5-6 and TRBJ2-7): DAGVTQSPTHLIKTRGQQVTLRCSPKSGHDTVSWYQQALGQGPQFIFQYYEEEERQRGNFPDRFSGHQFPNYSSELNVNALLLGDSALYLCASSLGRRDEQYFGPGTRLTVT.

This chain uses TRBV4-3 with TRBJ1-1; D is unclear. Germline V CDR1 and CDR2: LGHNA, YSLEER. CDR3 length equals 13 residues. V lost 0 bases and J lost 12, with 14 bases in between. Here the CDR3 reads CASSQDNSPSTFF. The CDR3 coding sequence is TGCGCCAGCAGCCAAGATAATTCGCCGAGTACTTTCTTT.

The rearrangement links TRBV5-1 to TRBJ2-3, with 7 bases matching TRBD2. This CDR3 comprises 13 residues. Unmatched junction bases numbered 3, after V lost 6 bases and J lost 2 bases. Germline V gene sequence: CDR1 SGHRS, CDR2 YFSETQ. CDR3 nucleotides: TGCGCCAGCAAGCTAGCGGTCACAGATACGCAGTATTTT. Its translation is CASKLAVTDTQYF.

This sequence joins TRBV4-3 and TRBJ1-4; D ambiguous. CDR1 LGHNA and CDR2 YSLEER come from the germline V gene. Between the trimmed V and J ends, which lost 0 bases and 4 bases, there was a span of 21 bases. The CDR3 has 19 amino acids. The CDR3 loop reads CASSQDLPAGGLGNEKLFF. The CDR3 DNA is TGCGCCAGCAGCCAAGATCTCCCGGCAGGCGGGTTGGGTAATGAAAAACTGTTTTTT.

V gene TRBV13 combines with J gene TRBJ1-5, with 8 bases aligning to TRBD1. The CDR3 extends over 15 amino acids. V trimming: 0 bases; J trimming: 5 bases; junction bases outside the gene matches: 3. Germline V gene sequence: CDR1 PRHDT, CDR2 FYEKMQ (reference sequence). The CDR3 sequence: CASSLGDREDQPQHF. The CDR3 DNA follows: TGTGCCAGCAGCTTAGGGGACAGGGAGGATCAGCCCCAGCATTTT.

This chain joins TRBV6-5 and TRBJ2-3; TRBD1 matches 11 bases. From germline, CDR1 is MNHEY and CDR2 SVGAGI. The V segment lost 0 bases and the J segment 5 bases; nucleotides outside the gene matches: 4. The length of the CDR3 is 16 residues. The CDR3 sequence: CASSYSGQGAKDTQYF. Here the CDR3 DNA reads TGTGCCAGCAGTTACTCTGGACAGGGGGCGAAAGATACGCAGTATTTT.

J is TRBJ2-3 and V is TRBV2; 11 positions match TRBD2. After removal of 6 bases from V and 2 bases from J, the junction contained 16 bases not matched to a gene. The CDR3 is 19 residues long. Germline CDR1 and CDR2: SNHLY and FYNNEI. The CDR3 nucleotides read TGTGCCAGCAGCCCCGGGACAGGGATACTAGCGGGAGTCACAGATACGCAGTATTTT. Translation: CASSPGTGILAGVTDTQYF.